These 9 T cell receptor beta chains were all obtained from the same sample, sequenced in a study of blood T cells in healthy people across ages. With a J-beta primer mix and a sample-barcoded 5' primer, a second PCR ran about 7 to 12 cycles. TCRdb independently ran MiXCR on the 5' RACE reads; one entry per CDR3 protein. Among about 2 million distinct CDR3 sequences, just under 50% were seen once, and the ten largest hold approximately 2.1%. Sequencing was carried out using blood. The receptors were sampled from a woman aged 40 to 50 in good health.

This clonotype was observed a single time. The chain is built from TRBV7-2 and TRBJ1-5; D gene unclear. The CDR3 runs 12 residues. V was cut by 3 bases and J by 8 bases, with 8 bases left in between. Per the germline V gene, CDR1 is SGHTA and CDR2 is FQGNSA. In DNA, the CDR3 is TGTGCCAGCAGCTTTGTCGGGGAGCCCCAGCATTTT. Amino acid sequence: CASSFVGEPQHF. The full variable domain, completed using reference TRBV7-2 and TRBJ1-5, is GAGVSQSPSNKVTEKGKDVELRCDPISGHTALYWYRQSLGQGLEFLIYFQGNSAPDKSGLPSDRFSAERTGGSVSTLTIQRTQQEDSAVYLCASSFVGEPQHFGDGTRLSIL.

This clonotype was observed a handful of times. The CDR3 protein is CASSLEPAIPEQYF. In nucleotides, the CDR3 is TGTGCCAGCAGCTTAGAGCCAGCAATACCAGAGCAGTACTTC. V and J are TRBV7-2 and TRBJ2-5, with D uncertain. Trimming removed 1 base at V and 11 bases at J, with 17 bases between. Germline V lookup: CDR1 SGHTA, CDR2 FQGNSA. This CDR3 spans 14 amino acids.

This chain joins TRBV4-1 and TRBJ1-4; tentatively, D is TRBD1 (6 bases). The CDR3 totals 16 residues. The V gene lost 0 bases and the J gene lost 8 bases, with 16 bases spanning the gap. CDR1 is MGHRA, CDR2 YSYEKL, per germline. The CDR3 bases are TGCGCCAGCAGCCAAGACCTGCCAGGGGAGGGCGAAAAACTGTTTTTT. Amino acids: CASSQDLPGEGEKLFF.

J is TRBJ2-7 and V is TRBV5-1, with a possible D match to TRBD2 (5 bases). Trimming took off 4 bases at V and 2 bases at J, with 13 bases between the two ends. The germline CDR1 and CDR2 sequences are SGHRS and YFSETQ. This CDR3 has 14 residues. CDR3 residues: CASSLEVGPYEQYF. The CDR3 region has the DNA TGCGCCAGCAGCCTGGAGGTTGGCCCCTACGAGCAGTACTTC.

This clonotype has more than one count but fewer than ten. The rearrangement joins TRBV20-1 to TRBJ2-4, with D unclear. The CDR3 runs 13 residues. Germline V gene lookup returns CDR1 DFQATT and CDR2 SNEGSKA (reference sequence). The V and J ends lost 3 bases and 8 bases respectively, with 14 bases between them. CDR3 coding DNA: TGCAGTGCTAGTGGGATCAGTAGGGACATTCAGTACTTC. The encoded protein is CSASGISRDIQYF.

CDR3 nucleotides: TGTGCCAGCAGTTTGAGGGAGCAGGGGGGAGAGACCCAGTACTTC. This gives the protein CASSLREQGGETQYF. The chain is built from TRBV12-3 or TRBV12-4 and TRBJ2-7, with D perhaps TRBD1 (7 bases). The assigned J gene may be wrong: the sequence end matches TRBJ2-5 better. CDR3 size: 15 residues.

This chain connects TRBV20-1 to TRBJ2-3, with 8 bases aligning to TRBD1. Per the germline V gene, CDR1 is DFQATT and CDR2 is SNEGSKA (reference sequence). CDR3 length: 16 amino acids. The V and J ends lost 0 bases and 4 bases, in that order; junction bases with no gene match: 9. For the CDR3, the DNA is TGCAGTGCTAGAGATATTAAACAGGGGGACCCAGATACGCAGTATTTT. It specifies CSARDIKQGDPDTQYF.

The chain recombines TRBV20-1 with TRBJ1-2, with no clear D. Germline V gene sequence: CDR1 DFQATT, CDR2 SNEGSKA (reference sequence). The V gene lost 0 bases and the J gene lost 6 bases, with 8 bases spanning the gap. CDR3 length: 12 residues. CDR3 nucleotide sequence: TGCAGTGCTAGAGATGAAGGAAATGGCTACACCTTC. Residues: CSARDEGNGYTF.

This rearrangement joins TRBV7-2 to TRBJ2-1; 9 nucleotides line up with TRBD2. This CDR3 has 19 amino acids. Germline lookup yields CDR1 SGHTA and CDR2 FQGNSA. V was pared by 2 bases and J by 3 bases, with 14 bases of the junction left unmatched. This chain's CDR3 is CASSLRGAAGGGYYNEQFF. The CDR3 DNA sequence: TGTGCCAGCAGCTTAAGAGGGGCAGCGGGGGGCGGGTACTACAATGAGCAGTTCTTC.